This T cell receptor beta chain is from a study of response to subunit inactivated influenza vaccine. The study, taken as a whole, reports: Only a handful of new T cells, the authors suggested, are recruited with each seasonal influenza vaccination.

This clonotype was recorded a few times. The antigen remains unidentified. Trimming removed 8 bases from V and 7 bases from J, with 21 bases in between. The CDR3 has 14 residues. TCRdb recomputed calls from the RT-PCR reads with MiXCR, one row per CDR3 protein. The data show over 150,000 distinct CDR3 sequences, over 8.5% seen once. The chain has TRBV12-3 or TRBV12-4 and TRBJ2-7; D not resolved. The sequence was obtained from a man aged 50 to 69 who received an inactivated influenza vaccine. Sequenced here: CD8+ T cells sorted from PBMCs, sampled roughly 24 months after vaccination. CDR3 residues: CASSNEKGPAEQYF. Written as DNA, the CDR3 is TGTGCCAGCTCTAATGAAAAGGGCCCGGCTGAGCAGTACTTC.